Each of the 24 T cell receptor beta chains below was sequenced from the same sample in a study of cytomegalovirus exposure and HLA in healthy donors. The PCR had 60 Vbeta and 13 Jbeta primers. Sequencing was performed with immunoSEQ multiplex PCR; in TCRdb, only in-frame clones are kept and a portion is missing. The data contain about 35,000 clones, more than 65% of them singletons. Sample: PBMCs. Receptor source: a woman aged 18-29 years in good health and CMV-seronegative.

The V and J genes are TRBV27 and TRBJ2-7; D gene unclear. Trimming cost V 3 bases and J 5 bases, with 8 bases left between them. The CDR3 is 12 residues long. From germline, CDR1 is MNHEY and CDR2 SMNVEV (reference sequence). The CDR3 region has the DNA TGTGCCAGCAGTTTTTTCGGAGACGAGCAGTACTTC. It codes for CASSFFGDEQYF.

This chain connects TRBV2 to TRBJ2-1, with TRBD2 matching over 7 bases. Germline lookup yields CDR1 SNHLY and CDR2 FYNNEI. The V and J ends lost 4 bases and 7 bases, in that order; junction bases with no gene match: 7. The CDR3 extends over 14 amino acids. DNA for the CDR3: TGTGCCAGCAGTGTTCGGGCGGGAGTAAATGAGCAGTTCTTC. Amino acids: CASSVRAGVNEQFF.

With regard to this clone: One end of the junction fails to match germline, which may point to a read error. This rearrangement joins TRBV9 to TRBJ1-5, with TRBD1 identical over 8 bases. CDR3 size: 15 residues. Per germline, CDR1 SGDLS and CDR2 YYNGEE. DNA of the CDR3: TGTGCCAGCAGCGTTACAGGGGGAAGCAATCAGCCCCAGAATTTT. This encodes CASSVTGGSNQPQNF.

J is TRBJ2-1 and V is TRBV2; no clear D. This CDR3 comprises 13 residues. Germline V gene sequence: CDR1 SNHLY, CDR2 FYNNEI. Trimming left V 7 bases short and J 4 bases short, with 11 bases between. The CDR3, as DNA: TGTGCCAGCAACGCGGTCGTATACAATGAGCAGTTCTTC. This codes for CASNAVVYNEQFF.

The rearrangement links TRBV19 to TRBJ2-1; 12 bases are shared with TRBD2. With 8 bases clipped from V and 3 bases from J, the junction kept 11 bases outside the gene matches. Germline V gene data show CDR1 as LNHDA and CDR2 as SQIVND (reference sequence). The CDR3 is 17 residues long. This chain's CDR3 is CASGSGLAGLFYNEQFF. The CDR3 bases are TGTGCCAGTGGATCGGGACTAGCGGGCTTATTCTACAATGAGCAGTTCTTC.

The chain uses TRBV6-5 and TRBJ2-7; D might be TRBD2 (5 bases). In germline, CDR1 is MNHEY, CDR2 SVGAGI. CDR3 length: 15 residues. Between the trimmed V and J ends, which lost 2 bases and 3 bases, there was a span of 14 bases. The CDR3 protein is CASSYGGPGGYEQYF. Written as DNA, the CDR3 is TGTGCCAGCAGTTACGGAGGTCCGGGCGGCTACGAGCAGTACTTC.

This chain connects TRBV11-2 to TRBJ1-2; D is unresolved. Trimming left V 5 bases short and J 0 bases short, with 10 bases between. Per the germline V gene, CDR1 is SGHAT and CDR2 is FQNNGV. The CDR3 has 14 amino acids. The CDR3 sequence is CASSVLTANYGYTF. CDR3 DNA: TGTGCCAGCAGCGTGCTGACTGCTAACTATGGCTACACCTTC.

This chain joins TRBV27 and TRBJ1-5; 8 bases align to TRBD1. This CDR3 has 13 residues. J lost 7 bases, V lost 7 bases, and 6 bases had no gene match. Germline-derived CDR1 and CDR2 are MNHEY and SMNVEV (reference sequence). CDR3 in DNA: TGTGCCAGCACCGGACAGGGAGGACAGCCCCAGCATTTT. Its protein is CASTGQGGQPQHF.

CDR3 DNA: TGTGCCAGCAGCTTCGGTAGCGGGGAGTCAGAGACCCAGTACTTC. This gives the protein CASSFGSGESETQYF. This chain links TRBV11-1 with TRBJ2-5; TRBD2 agrees at 8 bases. Germline assignment: CDR1 SGHAT and CDR2 FQDESV (reference sequence). The CDR3 has 15 amino acids. The ends lost 3 bases at V and 4 bases at J; junction bases unmatched: 7.

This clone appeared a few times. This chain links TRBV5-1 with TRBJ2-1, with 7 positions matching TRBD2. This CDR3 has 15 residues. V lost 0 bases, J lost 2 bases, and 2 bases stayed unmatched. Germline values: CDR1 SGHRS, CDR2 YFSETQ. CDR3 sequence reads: CASSLVAGAYNEQFF. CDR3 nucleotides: TGCGCCAGCAGCTTGGTGGCGGGGGCCTACAATGAGCAGTTCTTC. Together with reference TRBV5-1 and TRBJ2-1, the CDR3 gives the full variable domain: KAGVTQTPRYLIKTRGQQVTLSCSPISGHRSVSWYQQTPGQGLQFLFEYFSETQRNKGNFPGRFSGRQFSNSRSEMNVSTLELGDSALYLCASSLVAGAYNEQFFGPGTRLTVL.

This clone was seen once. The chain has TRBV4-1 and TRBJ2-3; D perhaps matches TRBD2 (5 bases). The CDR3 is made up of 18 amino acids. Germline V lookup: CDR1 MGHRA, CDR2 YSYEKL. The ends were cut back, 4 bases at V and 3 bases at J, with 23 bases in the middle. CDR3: CASSPTSSRTTGTDTQYF. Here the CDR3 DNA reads TGCGCCAGCAGCCCAACTAGTTCCAGGACCACGGGGACAGATACGCAGTATTTT.

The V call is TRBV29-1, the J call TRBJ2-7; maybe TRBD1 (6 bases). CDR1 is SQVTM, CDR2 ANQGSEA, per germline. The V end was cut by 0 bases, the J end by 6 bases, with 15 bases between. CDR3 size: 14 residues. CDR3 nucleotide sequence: TGCAGCGTTGAAGATGGACTCTTGGGGGCCGAGCAGTACTTC. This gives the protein CSVEDGLLGAEQYF.

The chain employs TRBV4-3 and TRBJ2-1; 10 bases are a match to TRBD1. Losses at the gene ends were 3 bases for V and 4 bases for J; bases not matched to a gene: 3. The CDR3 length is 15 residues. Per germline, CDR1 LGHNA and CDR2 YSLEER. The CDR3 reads CASSHRDRGYNEQFF. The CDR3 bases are TGCGCCAGCAGCCATCGGGACAGGGGATACAATGAGCAGTTCTTC.

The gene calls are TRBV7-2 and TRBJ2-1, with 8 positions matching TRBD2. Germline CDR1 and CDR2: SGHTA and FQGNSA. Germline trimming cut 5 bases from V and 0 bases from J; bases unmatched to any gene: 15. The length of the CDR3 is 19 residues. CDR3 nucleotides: TGTGCCAGCAGCCTAAGGATAGGACTAGCTTCCAGCTCCTACAATGAGCAGTTCTTC. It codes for CASSLRIGLASSSYNEQFF.

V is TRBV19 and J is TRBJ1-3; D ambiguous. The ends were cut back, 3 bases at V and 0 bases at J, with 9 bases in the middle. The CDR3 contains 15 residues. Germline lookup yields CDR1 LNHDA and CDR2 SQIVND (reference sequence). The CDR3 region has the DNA TGTGCCAGTAGTATTTTAACAAACTCTGGAAACACCATATATTTT. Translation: CASSILTNSGNTIYF.

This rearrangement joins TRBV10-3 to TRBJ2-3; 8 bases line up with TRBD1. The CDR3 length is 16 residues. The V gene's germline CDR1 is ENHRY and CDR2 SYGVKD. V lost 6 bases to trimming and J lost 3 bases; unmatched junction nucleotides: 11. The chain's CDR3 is CAIRDPDRAVTDTQYF. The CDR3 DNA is TGTGCCATCAGGGACCCGGACAGGGCGGTTACAGATACGCAGTATTTT.

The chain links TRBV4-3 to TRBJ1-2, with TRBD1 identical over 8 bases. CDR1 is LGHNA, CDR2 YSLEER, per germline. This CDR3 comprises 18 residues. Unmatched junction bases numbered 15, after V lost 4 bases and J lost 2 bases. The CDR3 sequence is CASSPGQVKGYGNYGYTF. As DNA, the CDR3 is TGCGCCAGCAGCCCGGGACAGGTAAAGGGTTACGGGAACTATGGCTACACCTTC.

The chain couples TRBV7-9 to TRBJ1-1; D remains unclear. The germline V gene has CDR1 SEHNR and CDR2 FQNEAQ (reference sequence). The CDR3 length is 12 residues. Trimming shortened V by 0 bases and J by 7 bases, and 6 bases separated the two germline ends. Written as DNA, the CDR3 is TGTGCCAGCAGCTTAGCAGGCGGTGAAGCTTTCTTT. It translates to CASSLAGGEAFF.

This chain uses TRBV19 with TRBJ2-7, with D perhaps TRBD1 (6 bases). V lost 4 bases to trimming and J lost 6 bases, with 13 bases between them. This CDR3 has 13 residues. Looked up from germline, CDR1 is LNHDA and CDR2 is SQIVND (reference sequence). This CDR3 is CASSNGQGSEQYF. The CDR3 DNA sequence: TGTGCCAGTAGTAATGGGCAGGGGAGCGAGCAGTACTTC.

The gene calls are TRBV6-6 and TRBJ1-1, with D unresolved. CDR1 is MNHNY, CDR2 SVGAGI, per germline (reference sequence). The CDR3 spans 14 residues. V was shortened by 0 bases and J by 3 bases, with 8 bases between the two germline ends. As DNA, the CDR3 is TGTGCCAGCAGTTACTCGGGTCAGGACACTGAAGCTTTCTTT. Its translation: CASSYSGQDTEAFF.

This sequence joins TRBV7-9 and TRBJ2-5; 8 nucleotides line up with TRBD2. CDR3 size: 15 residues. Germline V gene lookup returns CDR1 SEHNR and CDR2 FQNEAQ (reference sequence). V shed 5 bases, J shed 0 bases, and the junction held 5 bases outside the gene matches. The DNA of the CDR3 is TGTGCCAGCAGCGAGGTAGCGGGGTACCAAGAGACCCAGTACTTC. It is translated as CASSEVAGYQETQYF. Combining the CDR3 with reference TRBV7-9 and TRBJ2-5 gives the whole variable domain DTGVSQNPRHKITKRGQNVTFRCDPISEHNRLYWYRQTLGQGPEFLTYFQNEAQLEKSRLLSDRFSAERPKGSFSTLEIQRTEQGDSAMYLCASSEVAGYQETQYFGPGTRLLVL.

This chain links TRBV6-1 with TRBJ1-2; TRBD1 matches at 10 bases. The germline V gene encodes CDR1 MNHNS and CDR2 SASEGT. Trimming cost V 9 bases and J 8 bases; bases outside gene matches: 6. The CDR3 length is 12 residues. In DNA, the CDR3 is TGTGCCAGTCCGGGACAGGGGTACGGCTACACCTTC. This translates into CASPGQGYGYTF.

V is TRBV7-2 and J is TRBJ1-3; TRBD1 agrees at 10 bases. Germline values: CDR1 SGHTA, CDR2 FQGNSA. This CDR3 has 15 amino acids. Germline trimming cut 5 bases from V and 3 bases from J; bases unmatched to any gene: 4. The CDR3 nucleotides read TGTGCCAGCAGCCCAGACAGGGGGCTTGGAAACACCATATATTTT. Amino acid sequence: CASSPDRGLGNTIYF.

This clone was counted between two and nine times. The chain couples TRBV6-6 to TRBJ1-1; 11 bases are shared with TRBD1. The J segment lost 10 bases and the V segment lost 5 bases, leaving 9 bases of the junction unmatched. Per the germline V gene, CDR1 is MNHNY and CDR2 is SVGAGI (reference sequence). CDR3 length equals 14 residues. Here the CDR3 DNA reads TGTGCCAGCAGTGGCACCGGGACAGGGGGAAGAGCTTTCTTT. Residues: CASSGTGTGGRAFF.